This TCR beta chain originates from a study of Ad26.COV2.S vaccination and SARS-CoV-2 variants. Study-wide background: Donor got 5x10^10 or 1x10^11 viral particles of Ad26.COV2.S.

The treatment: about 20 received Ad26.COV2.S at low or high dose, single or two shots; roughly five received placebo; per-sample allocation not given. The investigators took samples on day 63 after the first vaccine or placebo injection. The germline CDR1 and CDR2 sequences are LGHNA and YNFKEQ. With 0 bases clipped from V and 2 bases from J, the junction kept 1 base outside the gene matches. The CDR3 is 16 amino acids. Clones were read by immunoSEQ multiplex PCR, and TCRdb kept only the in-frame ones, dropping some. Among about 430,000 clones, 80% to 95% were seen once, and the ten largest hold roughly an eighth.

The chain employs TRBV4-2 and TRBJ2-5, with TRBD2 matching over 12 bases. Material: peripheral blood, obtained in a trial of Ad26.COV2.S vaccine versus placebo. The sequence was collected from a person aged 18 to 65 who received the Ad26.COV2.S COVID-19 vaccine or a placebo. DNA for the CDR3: TGTGCCAGCAGCCAAGAACTAGCGGGAGGTCAAGAGACCCAGTACTTC. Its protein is CASSQELAGGQETQYF.